One sample yielded the 11 T cell receptor beta chains listed below, sequenced in a study of CD8+ T cells in alopecia areata. RNA extraction and reverse transcription yielded cDNA as sequencing template. Data came from immunoSEQ multiplex PCR; TCRdb stores just in-frame clones and leaves some out. This sample has 100,000 to 120,000 clones, with 50% to 70% found just once. The source material was NKG2D-low CD8+ T cells sorted from blood. Source of these receptors: a human donor with alopecia areata.

This chain uses TRBV5-1 with TRBJ2-2; maybe TRBD1 (5 bases). The V end lost 4 bases, the J end lost 3 bases, and 10 bases lay between the germline ends. This CDR3 is 14 amino acids long. Germline CDR1 reads SGHRS; CDR2 reads YFSETQ. The CDR3: CASSVWGDTGELFF. CDR3 sequence (DNA): TGCGCCAGCAGCGTCTGGGGCGACACCGGGGAGCTGTTTTTT.

In this sample, this clone turned up many times. This chain connects TRBV19 to TRBJ2-1, with D perhaps matching TRBD1 (6 bases). V was clipped by 4 bases and J by 8 bases, with 9 bases between them. In germline, CDR1 is LNHDA, CDR2 SQIVND (reference sequence). The CDR3 is 12 residues long. CDR3 in DNA: TGTGCCAGTAGTAACAGGGTTGATGAGCAGTTCTTC. This translates into CASSNRVDEQFF.

The chain is built from TRBV18 and TRBJ2-1; 10 nucleotides agree with TRBD2. The CDR3 contains 17 residues. Trimming removed 2 bases from V and 7 bases from J; junction bases left unmatched: 11. Germline V gene data show CDR1 as KGHSH and CDR2 as LQKENI. The CDR3 DNA reads as TGTGCCAGCTCACCAACTTTGGCTAGCGGGAGAAGAAATGAGCAGTTCTTC. Residues: CASSPTLASGRRNEQFF.

The chain carries TRBV28 and TRBJ2-3, with D tentatively TRBD1 or TRBD2 (5 bases each). Germline V CDR1 and CDR2: MDHEN, SYDVKM. The CDR3 is made up of 11 amino acids. V lost 5 bases and J lost 10, with 10 bases in between. The CDR3 here is CASSGRDAQYF. The CDR3 region has the DNA TGTGCCAGCAGTGGCCGGGACGCGCAGTATTTT.

The rearrangement links TRBV28 to TRBJ1-5; D perhaps matches TRBD1 (5 bases). V lost 10 bases, J lost 6 bases, and 16 bases lay in between. CDR1 and CDR2 (germline): MDHEN, SYDVKM. The CDR3 runs 13 residues. CDR3 loop: CATTGGDGQPQHF. The CDR3 coding sequence is TGTGCCACCACCGGGGGGGACGGTCAGCCCCAGCATTTT.

The V gene is TRBV10-3, the J gene TRBJ2-7; D is perhaps TRBD1 (6 bases). Germline CDR1 is ENHRY and CDR2 is SYGVKD. Trimming cost V 0 bases and J 5 bases, with 20 bases left between them. The CDR3 length is 17 residues. CDR3 DNA sequence: TGTGCCATCAGTGAGTCTGCAGGGGCGGGTTTAGGTGACGAGCAGTACTTC. Translated, it gives CAISESAGAGLGDEQYF.

The chain couples TRBV4-1 to TRBJ1-2; D not resolved. Trimming pared 0 bases from V and 8 bases from J, leaving 13 bases between. The germline V gene encodes CDR1 MGHRA and CDR2 YSYEKL. CDR3 length: 14 amino acids. The CDR3, as DNA: TGCGCCAGCAGCCAAGAACAGTCTTTCGGAGGCTACACCTTC. It translates to CASSQEQSFGGYTF.

This clone has only a few counts. The rearrangement joins TRBV5-1 to TRBJ2-1; D may be TRBD1 (6 bases). CDR3 length equals 18 residues. V dropped 4 bases and J dropped 6 bases, with 26 bases sitting between them. Per the germline V gene, CDR1 is SGHRS and CDR2 is YFSETQ. The CDR3 DNA reads as TGCGCCAGCAGCCTGGGGGAGATCGGCAGGGACAACATCAATGAGCAGTTCTTC. Translating it yields CASSLGEIGRDNINEQFF. The full variable domain, completed using reference TRBV5-1 and TRBJ2-1, is KAGVTQTPRYLIKTRGQQVTLSCSPISGHRSVSWYQQTPGQGLQFLFEYFSETQRNKGNFPGRFSGRQFSNSRSEMNVSTLELGDSALYLCASSLGEIGRDNINEQFFGPGTRLTVL.

The chain is built from TRBV15 and TRBJ2-1, with D maybe TRBD2 (5 bases). With 5 bases removed from V and 8 bases from J, the gap between germline ends came to 16 bases. The germline V gene encodes CDR1 LNHNV and CDR2 YYDKDF (reference sequence). The CDR3 has 14 amino acids. The CDR3 spells CATSPTWLADEQFF. CDR3 nucleotide sequence: TGTGCCACCAGCCCCACCTGGCTAGCTGATGAGCAGTTCTTC.

In this sample, this clone turned up a few times. This rearrangement joins TRBV7-3 to TRBJ2-1, with 11 bases lining up with TRBD2. Germline CDR1 and CDR2: SGHTA and FQGTGA. Trimming cost V 5 bases and J 0 bases; bases outside gene matches: 9. The CDR3 covers 18 residues. The CDR3 region is CASSRAVAGGSSYNEQFF. CDR3 DNA: TGTGCCAGCAGCCGTGCCGTAGCGGGAGGGAGCTCCTACAATGAGCAGTTCTTC.

The chain is built from TRBV9 and TRBJ2-2; 8 nucleotides agree with TRBD1. J gave up 1 base and V 4 bases, and 3 bases lay outside the gene matches. CDR3 length equals 15 residues. The germline gives CDR1 SGDLS, CDR2 YYNGEE. The CDR3 nucleotides read TGTGCCAGCAGCTCTGGACAGGGGAACACCGGGGAGCTGTTTTTT. Amino acid sequence: CASSSGQGNTGELFF.